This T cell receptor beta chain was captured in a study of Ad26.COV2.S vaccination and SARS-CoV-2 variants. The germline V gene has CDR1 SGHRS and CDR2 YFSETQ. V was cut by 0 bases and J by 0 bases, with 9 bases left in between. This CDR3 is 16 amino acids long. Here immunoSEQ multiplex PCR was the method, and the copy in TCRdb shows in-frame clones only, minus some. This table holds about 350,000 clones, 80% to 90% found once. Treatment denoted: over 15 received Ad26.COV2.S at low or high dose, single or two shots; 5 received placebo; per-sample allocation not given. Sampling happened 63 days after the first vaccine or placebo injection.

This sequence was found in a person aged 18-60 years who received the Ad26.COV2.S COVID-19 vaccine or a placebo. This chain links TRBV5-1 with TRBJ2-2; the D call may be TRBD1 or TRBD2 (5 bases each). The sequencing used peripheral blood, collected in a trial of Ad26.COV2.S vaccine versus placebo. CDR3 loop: CASSLGGTANTGELFF. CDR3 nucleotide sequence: TGCGCCAGCAGCTTGGGTGGGACGGCGAACACCGGGGAGCTGTTTTTT.